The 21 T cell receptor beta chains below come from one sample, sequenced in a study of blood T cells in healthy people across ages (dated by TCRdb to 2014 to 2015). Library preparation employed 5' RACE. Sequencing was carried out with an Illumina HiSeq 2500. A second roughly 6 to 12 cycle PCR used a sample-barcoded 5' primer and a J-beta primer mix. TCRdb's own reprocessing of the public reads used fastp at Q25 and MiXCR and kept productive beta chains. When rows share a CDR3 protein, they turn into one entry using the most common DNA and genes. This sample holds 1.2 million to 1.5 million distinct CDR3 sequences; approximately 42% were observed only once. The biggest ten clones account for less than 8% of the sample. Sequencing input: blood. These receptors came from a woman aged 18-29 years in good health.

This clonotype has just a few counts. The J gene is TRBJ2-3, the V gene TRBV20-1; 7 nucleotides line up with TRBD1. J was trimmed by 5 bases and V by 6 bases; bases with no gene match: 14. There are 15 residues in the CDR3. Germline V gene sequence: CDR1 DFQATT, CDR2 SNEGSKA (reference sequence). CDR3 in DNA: TGCAGTGCCACCTCTACAGGGGTCTGGCGAGATACGCAGTATTTT. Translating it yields CSATSTGVWRDTQYF.

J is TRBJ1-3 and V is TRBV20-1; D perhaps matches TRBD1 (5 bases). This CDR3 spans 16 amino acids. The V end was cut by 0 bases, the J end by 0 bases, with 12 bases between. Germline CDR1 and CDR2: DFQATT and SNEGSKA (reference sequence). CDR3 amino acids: CSARDGGRSSGNTIYF. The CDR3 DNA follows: TGCAGTGCTAGAGATGGGGGAAGGAGCTCTGGAAACACCATATATTTT.

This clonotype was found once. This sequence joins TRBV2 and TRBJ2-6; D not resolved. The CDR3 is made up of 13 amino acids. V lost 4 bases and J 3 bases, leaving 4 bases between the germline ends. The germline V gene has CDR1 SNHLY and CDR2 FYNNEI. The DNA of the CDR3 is TGTGCCAGCAGTGGGAATGGGGCCAACGTCCTGACTTTC. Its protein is CASSGNGANVLTF.

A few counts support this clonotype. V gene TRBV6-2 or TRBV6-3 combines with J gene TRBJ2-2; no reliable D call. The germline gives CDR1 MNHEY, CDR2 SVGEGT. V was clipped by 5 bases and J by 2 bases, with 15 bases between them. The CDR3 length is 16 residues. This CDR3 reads CASSSYFTQNTGELFF. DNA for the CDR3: TGTGCCAGCAGTAGTTATTTTACTCAAAACACCGGGGAGCTGTTTTTT.

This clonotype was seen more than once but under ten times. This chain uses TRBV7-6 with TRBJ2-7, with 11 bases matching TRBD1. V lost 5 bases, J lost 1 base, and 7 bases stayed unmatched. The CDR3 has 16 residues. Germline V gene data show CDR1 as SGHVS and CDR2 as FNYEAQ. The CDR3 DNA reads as TGTGCCAGCAGCCCGAGGGACAGGGGGGTATCCTACGAGCAGTACTTC. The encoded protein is CASSPRDRGVSYEQYF.

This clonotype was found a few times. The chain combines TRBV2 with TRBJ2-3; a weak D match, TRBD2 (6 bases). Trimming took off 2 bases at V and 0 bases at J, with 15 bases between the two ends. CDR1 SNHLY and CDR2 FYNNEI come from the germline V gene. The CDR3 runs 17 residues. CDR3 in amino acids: CASSELQLARSTDTQYF. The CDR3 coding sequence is TGTGCCAGCAGTGAATTGCAACTAGCTCGGAGCACAGATACGCAGTATTTT.

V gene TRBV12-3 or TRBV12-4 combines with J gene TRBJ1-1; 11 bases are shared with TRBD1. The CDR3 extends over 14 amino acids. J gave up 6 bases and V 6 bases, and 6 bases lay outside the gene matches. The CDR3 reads CASRDRGRDPEAFF. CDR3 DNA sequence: TGTGCCAGCAGGGACAGGGGGCGCGACCCTGAAGCTTTCTTT.

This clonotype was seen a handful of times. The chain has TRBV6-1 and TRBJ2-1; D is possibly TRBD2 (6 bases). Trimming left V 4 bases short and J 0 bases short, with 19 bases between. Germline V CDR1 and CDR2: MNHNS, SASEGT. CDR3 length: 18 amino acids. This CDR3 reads CASSVSGGGEGSYNEQFF. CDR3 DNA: TGTGCCAGCAGTGTTTCCGGTGGAGGGGAAGGCTCCTACAATGAGCAGTTCTTC.

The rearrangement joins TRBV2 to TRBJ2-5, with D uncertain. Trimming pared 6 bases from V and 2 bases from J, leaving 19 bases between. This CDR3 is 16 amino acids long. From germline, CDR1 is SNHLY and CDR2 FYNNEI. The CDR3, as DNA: TGTGCCAGCAGGCCCGGTTGGCCGGATTTACAAGAGACCCAGTACTTC. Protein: CASRPGWPDLQETQYF.

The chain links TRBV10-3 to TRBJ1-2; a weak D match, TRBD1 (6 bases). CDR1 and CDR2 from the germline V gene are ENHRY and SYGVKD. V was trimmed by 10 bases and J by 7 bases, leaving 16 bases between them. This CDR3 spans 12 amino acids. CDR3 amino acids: CATSAGGGGYTF. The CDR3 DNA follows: TGTGCCACCAGCGCGGGGGGCGGTGGCTACACCTTC.

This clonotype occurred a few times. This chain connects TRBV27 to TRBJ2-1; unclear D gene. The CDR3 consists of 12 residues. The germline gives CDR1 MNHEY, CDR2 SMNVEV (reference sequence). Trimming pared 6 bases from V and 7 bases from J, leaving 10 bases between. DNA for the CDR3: TGTGCCAGCAGCCAGGACCCGAATGAGCAGTTCTTC. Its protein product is CASSQDPNEQFF.

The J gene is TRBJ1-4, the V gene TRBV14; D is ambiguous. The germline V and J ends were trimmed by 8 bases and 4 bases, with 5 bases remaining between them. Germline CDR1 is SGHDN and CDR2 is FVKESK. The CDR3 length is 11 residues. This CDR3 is CASPDNEKLFF. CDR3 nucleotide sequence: TGTGCCAGCCCTGATAATGAAAAACTGTTTTTT.

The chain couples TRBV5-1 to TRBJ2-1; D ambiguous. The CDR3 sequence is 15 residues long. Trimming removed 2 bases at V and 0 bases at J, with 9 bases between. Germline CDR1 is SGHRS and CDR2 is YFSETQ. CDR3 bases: TGCGCCAGCAGCTTAGGTACTAACTCCTACAATGAGCAGTTCTTC. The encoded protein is CASSLGTNSYNEQFF.

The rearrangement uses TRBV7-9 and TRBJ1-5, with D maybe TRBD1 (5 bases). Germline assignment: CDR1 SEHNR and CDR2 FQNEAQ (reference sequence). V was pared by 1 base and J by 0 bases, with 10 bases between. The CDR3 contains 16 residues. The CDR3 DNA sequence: TGTGCCAGCAGCTTAGAATCGGGGCATAGCAATCAGCCCCAGCATTTT. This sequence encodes CASSLESGHSNQPQHF.

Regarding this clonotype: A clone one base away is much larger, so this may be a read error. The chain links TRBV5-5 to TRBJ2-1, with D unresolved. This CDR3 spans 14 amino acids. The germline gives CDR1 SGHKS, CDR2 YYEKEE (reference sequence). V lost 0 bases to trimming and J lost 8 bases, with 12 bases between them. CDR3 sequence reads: CASSLDALSYEQFF. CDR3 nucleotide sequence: TGTGCCAGCAGCTTGGACGCCCTGTCATATGAGCAGTTCTTC. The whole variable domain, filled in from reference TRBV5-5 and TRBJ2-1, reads DAGVTQSPTHLIKTRGQQVTLRCSPISGHKSVSWYQQVLGQGPQFIFQYYEKEERGRGNFPDRFSARQFPNYSSELNVNALLLGDSALYLCASSLDALSYEQFFGPGTRLTVL.

The DNA of the CDR3 is TGTGCCAGCGGCCCTCATGGAGCCTACGAGCAGTACTTC. This translates into CASGPHGAYEQYF. The chain couples TRBV2 to TRBJ2-4; D unresolved. The assigned J gene may be wrong: the sequence end matches TRBJ2-7 better. This CDR3 region has 13 residues. CDR1 SNHLY and CDR2 FYNNEI come from the germline V gene.

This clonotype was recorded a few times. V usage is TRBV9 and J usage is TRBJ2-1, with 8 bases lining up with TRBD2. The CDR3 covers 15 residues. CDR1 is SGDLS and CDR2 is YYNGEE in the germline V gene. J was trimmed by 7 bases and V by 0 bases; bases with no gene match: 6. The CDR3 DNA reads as TGTGCCAGCAGCGTAGACGGGAGGGCCATAAATGAGCAGTTCTTC. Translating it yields CASSVDGRAINEQFF.

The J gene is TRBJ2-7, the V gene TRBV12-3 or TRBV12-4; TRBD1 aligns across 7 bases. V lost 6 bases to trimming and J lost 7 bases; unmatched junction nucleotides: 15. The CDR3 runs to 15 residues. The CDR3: CASRGQSSSYNEQYF. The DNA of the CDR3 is TGTGCCAGCAGGGGACAGTCCTCGTCGTACAATGAGCAGTACTTC.

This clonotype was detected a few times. The CDR3 here is CASSPGFGGYEQYF. CDR3 nucleotides: TGCGCCAGCAGCCCAGGGTTCGGAGGCTACGAGCAGTACTTC. The chain employs TRBV4-1 and TRBJ2-7; TRBD1 or TRBD2 may be the D gene (5 bases each). The ends were cut back, 4 bases at V and 3 bases at J, with 13 bases in the middle. Germline CDR1 and CDR2: MGHRA and YSYEKL. There are 14 residues in the CDR3.

The CDR3 sequence: CASSSTGLGGWYEQYF. Written as DNA, the CDR3 is TGTGCCAGCAGCTCAACGGGGCTCGGGGGCTGGTACGAGCAGTACTTC. The rearrangement links TRBV11-2 to TRBJ2-7, with D tentatively TRBD1 or TRBD2 (6 bases each). The V end was cut by 4 bases, the J end by 4 bases, with 20 bases between. Germline V gene sequence: CDR1 SGHAT, CDR2 FQNNGV. There are 16 residues in the CDR3.

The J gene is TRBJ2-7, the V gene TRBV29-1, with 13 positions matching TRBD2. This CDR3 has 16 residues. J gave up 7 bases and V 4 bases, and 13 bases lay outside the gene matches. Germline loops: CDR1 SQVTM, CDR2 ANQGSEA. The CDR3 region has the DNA TGCAGCGTTGGGGGGACTAGCGGGGCTTACTACAATGAGCAGTACTTC. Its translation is CSVGGTSGAYYNEQYF.